What follows is one TCR beta chain and its context. From germline, CDR1 is SGHTS and CDR2 YDEGEE. The CDR3 is 15 residues long. V was pared by 0 bases and J by 2 bases, with 1 base of the junction left unmatched. These data come from a study of blood T cell repertoires in COVID-19. Produced via immunoSEQ multiplex PCR; TCRdb's table is partial and in-frame only. Of over 250,000 clones in the sample, around 87% are singletons; the top ten hold 5.3%. Participants, roughly 18 to 90 years old, spanned more than 20 US areas. The gene calls are TRBV5-8 and TRBJ2-2, with 7 bases that match TRBD1. The receptor was derived from a woman under 40 who had recovered from COVID-19. Sample: PBMCs or T cells enriched from blood (not recorded which). This CDR3 reads CASSLGDSNTGELFF. The CDR3 DNA follows: TGTGCCAGCAGCTTGGGGGACAGTAACACCGGGGAGCTGTTTTTT.